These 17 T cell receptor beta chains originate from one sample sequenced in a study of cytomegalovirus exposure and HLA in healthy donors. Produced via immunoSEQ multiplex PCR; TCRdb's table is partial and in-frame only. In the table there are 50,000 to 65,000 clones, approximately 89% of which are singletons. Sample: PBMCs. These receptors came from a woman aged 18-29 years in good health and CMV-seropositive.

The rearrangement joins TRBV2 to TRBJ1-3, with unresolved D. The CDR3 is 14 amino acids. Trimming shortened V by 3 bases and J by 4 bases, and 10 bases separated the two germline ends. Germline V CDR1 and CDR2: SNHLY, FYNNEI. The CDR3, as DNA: TGTGCCAGCAGTGATGCCCGGCGGGGAAACACCATATATTTT. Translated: CASSDARRGNTIYF.

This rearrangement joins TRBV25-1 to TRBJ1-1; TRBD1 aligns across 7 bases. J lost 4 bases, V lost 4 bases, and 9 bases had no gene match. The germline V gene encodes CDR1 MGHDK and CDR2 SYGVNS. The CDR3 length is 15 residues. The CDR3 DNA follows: TGTGCCAGCAGTGGCACACAGGGGATACCCACTGAAGCTTTCTTT. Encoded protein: CASSGTQGIPTEAFF.

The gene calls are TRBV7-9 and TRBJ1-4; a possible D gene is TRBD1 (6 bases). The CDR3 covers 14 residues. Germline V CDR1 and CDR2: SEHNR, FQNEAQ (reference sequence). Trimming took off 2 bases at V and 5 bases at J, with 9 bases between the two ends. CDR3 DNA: TGTGCCAGCAGCTTAATGGGGGCAAATGAAAAACTGTTTTTT. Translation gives CASSLMGANEKLFF. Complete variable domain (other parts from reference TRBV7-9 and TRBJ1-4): DTGVSQNPRHKITKRGQNVTFRCDPISEHNRLYWYRQTLGQGPEFLTYFQNEAQLEKSRLLSDRFSAERPKGSFSTLEIQRTEQGDSAMYLCASSLMGANEKLFFGSGTQLSVL.

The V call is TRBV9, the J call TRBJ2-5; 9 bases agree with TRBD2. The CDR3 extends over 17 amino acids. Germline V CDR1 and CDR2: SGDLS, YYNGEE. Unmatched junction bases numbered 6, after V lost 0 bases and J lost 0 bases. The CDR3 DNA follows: TGTGCCAGCAGCGTAGGGAAGCTAGCGGGGTACCAAGAGACCCAGTACTTC. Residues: CASSVGKLAGYQETQYF.

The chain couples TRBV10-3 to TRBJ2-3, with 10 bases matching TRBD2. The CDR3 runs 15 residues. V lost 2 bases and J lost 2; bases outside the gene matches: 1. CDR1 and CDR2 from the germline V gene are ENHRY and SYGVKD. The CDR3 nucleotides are TGTGCCATCAGTGAGCTAGCGGGAGACACAGATACGCAGTATTTT. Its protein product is CAISELAGDTDTQYF.

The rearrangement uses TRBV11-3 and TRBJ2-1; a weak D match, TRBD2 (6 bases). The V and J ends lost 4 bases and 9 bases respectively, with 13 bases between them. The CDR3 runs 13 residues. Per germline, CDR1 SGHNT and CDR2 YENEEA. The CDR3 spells CASSSGGDREQFF. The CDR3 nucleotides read TGTGCCAGCAGCTCCGGAGGGGATCGTGAGCAGTTCTTC.

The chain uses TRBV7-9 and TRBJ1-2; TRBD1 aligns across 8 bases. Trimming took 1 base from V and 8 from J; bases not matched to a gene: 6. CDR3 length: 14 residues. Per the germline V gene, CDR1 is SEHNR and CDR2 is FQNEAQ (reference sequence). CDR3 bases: TGTGCCAGCAGCTTAGATCAGGGGGCGAGGGGCTACACCTTC. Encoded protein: CASSLDQGARGYTF.

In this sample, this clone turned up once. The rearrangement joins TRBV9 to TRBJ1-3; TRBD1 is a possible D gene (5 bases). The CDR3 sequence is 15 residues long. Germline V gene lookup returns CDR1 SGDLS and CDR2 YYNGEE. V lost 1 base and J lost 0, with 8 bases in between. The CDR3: CASSVTDSSGNTIYF. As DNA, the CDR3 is TGTGCCAGCAGCGTAACCGACAGCTCTGGAAACACCATATATTTT.

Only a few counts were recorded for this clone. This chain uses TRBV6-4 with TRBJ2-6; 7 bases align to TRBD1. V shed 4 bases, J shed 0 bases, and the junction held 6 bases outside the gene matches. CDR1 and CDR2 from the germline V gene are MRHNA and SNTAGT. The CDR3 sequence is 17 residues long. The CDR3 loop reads CASSGDSGLSGANVLTF. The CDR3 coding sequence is TGTGCCAGCAGTGGGGACAGTGGGCTCTCTGGGGCCAACGTCCTGACTTTC.

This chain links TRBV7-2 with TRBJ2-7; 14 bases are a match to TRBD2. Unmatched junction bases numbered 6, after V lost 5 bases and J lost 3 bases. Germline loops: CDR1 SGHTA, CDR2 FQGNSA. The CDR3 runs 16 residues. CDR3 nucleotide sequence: TGTGCCAGCAGCCCCGGGGGACTAGCGGGGGACTACGAGCAGTACTTC. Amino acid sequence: CASSPGGLAGDYEQYF.

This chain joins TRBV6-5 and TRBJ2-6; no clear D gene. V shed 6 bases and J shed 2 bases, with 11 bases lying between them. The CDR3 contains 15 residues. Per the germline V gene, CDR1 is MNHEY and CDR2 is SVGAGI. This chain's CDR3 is CASSSFSAGANVLTF. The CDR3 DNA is TGTGCCAGCAGCTCCTTTTCGGCTGGGGCCAACGTCCTGACTTTC.

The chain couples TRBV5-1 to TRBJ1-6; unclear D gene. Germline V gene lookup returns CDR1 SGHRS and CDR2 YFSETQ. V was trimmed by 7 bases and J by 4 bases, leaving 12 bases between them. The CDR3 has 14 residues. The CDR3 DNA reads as TGCGCCAGCCACCTCGGAGAATATAATTCACCCCTCCACTTT. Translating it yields CASHLGEYNSPLHF.

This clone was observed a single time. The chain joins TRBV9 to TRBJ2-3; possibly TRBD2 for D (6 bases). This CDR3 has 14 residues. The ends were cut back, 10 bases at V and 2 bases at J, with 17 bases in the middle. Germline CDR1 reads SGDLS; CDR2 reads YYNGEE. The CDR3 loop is CAATTGVDTDTQYF. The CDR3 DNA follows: TGTGCCGCAACCACGGGGGTCGACACAGATACGCAGTATTTT.

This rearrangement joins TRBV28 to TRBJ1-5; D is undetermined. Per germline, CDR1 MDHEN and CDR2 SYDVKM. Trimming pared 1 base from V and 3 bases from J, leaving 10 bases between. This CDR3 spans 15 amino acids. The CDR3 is CASSLSSADNQPQHF. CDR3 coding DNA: TGTGCCAGCAGTTTATCCAGCGCTGACAATCAGCCCCAGCATTTT.

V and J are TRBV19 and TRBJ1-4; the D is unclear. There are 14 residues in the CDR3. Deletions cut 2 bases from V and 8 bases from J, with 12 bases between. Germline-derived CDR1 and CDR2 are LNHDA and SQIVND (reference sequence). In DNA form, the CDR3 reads TGTGCCAGTAGTATAACTCTTACCGAGGAAAAACTGTTTTTT. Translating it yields CASSITLTEEKLFF.

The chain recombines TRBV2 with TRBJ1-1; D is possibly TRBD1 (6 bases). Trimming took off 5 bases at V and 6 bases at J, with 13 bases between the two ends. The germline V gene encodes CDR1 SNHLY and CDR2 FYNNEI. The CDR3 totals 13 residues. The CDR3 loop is CASSPQGIPEAFF. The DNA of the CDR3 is TGTGCCAGCAGTCCACAGGGTATACCTGAAGCTTTCTTT.

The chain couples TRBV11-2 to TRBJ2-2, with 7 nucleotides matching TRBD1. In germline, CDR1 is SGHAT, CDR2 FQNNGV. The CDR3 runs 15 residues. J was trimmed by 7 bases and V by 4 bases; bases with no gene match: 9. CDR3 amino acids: CASSSNTGTVGELFF. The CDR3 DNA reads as TGTGCCAGCAGCTCGAATACCGGGACAGTCGGGGAGCTGTTTTTT.